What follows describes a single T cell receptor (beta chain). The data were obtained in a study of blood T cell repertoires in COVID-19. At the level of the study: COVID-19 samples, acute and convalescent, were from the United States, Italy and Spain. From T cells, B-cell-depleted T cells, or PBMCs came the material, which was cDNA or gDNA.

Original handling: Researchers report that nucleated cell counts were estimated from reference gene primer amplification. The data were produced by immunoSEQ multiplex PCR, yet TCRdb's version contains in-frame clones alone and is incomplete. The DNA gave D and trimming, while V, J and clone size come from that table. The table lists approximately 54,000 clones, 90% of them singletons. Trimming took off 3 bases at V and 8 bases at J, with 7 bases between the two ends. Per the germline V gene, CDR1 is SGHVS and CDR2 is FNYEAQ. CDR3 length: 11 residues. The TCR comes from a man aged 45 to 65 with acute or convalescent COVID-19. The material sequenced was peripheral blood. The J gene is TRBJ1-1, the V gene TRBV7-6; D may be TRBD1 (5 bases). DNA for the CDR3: TGTGCCAGCAGCTTGGGGCAAGAAGCTTTCTTT. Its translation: CASSLGQEAFF.